A selection of T cell receptor beta chains follows, all from one sample in a study of regulatory T cells in long-lasting Graves disease. MiXCR was run by TCRdb on the multiplex PCR reads, yielding one entry per CDR3 protein. The sample contains about 540,000 distinct CDR3 sequences, roughly 14% of which appear only once. This same sample was also taken into another study, of T cells in Graves' hyperthyroidism and ophthalmopathy.

This specimen consisted of peripheral blood mononuclear cells (PBMCs), obtained at new diagnosis, from a patient treated with antithyroid drugs. The source of these receptors is a man aged 25 to 40 with Graves disease. Each CDR3 is given with its conserved first and last residue. The D gene is left open where the match is weak. Clone sizes are given selectively: once, few, many, or a class where the clone is expanded.

TRBD2 TRBJ2-7 - TRBV15 16 TGTGCCACCAGCAGAGAGTCGGCGGGAGGGGCCTACGAGCAGTACTTC CATSRESAGGAYEQYF
TRBD2 TRBJ2-7 - TRBV27 16 TGTGCCAGCAGCTTAAGGGGGACTAGCGGGAGGTCCGAGCAGTACTTC CASSLRGTSGRSEQYF
- TRBJ2-3 many TRBV10-3 13 TGTGCCATCAGGTCCGGGACCACAGATACGCAGTATTTT CAIRSGTTDTQYF
TRBD1 TRBJ2-7 few TRBV18 15 TGTGCCAGCTCCGCCACCGGGACAGGGGCCCACGAGCAGTACTTC CASSATGTGAHEQYF
- TRBJ1-2 many TRBV5-1 14 TGCGCCAGCGGGGGGGCTTCACTCAACTATGGCTACACCTTC CASGGASLNYGYTF
- TRBJ1-5 many TRBV2 13 TGTGCCAGCAGGGCCAGTAGCAATCAGCCCCAGCATTTT CASRASSNQPQHF
TRBD1 TRBJ2-1 many TRBV20-1 9 TGCAGTGCTGACAGGGGAGAGTTCTTC CSADRGEFF
- TRBJ1-1 many TRBV5-1 16 TGCGCCAGCAGCTTGGTATGGGGTGGAGAAAACACTGAAGCTTTCTTT CASSLVWGGENTEAFF
- TRBJ1-4 - TRBV2 13 TGTGCCAGCAGTGAATTCGGGGGGGGAAAACTGTTTTTT CASSEFGGGKLFF
- TRBJ2-3 many TRBV13 14 TGTGCCAGCAGCGGACCCGATGGCACAGATACGCAGTATTTT CASSGPDGTDTQYF